This TCR beta chain came from a study of blood T cell repertoires in COVID-19. Assay: immunoSEQ multiplex PCR; the TCRdb copy retains only in-frame clones and omits some. The sample records almost 400,000 clones, roughly 90% being singletons. This CDR3 is built from 16 residues. CDR1 is SGDLS, CDR2 YYNGEE, per germline. V was pared by 4 bases and J by 2 bases, with 16 bases between. The TCR was taken from a young woman with acute COVID-19. Sequencing used PBMCs or T cells enriched from blood (not recorded which). The chain is built from TRBV9 and TRBJ2-1; D is undetermined. The CDR3: CASSLRMPSAYNEQFF. The CDR3 DNA reads as TGTGCCAGCAGCCTACGCATGCCTAGTGCCTACAATGAGCAGTTCTTC.